The 10 T cell receptor beta chains reported below all come from one sample, sequenced in a study of cytomegalovirus exposure and HLA in healthy donors. The study ran its PCR with 60 Vbeta and 13 Jbeta primers. Measured with immunoSEQ multiplex PCR; TCRdb has only the in-frame clones, and not every one. This table has under 200,000 clones, roughly 78% appearing once. The sequenced sample was PBMCs. Receptor source: a woman aged 40-49 years in good health and CMV-seronegative.

The chain combines TRBV7-8 with TRBJ2-1; 9 positions match TRBD1. In germline, CDR1 is SGHVS, CDR2 FQNEAQ. The trim removed 0 bases at V and 2 bases at J, leaving 2 bases unmatched. This CDR3 is built from 16 residues. CDR3: CASSLARDRAYNEQFF. DNA for the CDR3: TGTGCCAGCAGCTTAGCACGGGACAGGGCCTACAATGAGCAGTTCTTC.

This chain connects TRBV4-2 to TRBJ2-5, with 7 bases matching TRBD2. The better agreement between TRBJ2-7 and the DNA end casts doubt on the J call. Germline loops: CDR1 LGHNA, CDR2 YNFKEQ. The CDR3 totals 16 residues. DNA of the CDR3: TGTGCCAGCAGCCAAGATATGGCAGGGAGGGCCTACGAGCAGTACTTC. Amino acids: CASSQDMAGRAYEQYF.

The chain uses TRBV25-1 and TRBJ2-7; a possible D gene is TRBD2 (7 bases). Germline loops: CDR1 MGHDK, CDR2 SYGVNS. V lost 4 bases, J lost 2 bases, and 15 bases lay in between. The CDR3 runs 15 residues. The CDR3 loop reads CASSVGGAGAYEQYF. CDR3 nucleotides: TGTGCCAGCAGTGTAGGGGGGGCTGGGGCCTACGAGCAGTACTTC.

V and J are TRBV7-9 and TRBJ1-5; 10 bases agree with TRBD1. The CDR3 covers 18 residues. V gave up 4 bases and J gave up 4 bases; unmatched junction bases: 13. The germline V gene has CDR1 SEHNR and CDR2 FQNEAQ (reference sequence). The DNA of the CDR3 is TGTGCCAGCAGCTCACAACGGGACTGGGGACAGGGGAATCAGCCCCAGCATTTT. It yields the protein CASSSQRDWGQGNQPQHF.

The chain combines TRBV7-9 with TRBJ2-1, with TRBD2 identical over 7 bases. With V trimmed by 5 bases and J by 15 bases, 10 bases remained unmatched. Germline V gene lookup returns CDR1 SEHNR and CDR2 FQNEAQ (reference sequence). This CDR3 contains 12 residues. The CDR3 bases are TGTGCCAGCAGCCAACGACGGGACTACCCGTTCTTC. Translating gives CASSQRRDYPFF.

This clone was recorded only once. V usage is TRBV5-6 and J usage is TRBJ1-2; D might be TRBD1 (5 bases). The CDR3 runs to 15 residues. Germline CDR1 SGHDT, CDR2 YYEEEE. V was pared by 0 bases and J by 6 bases, with 15 bases between. DNA for the CDR3: TGTGCCAGCAGCTTGGTCAGGACAAATTTGAATGGCTACACCTTC. It yields the protein CASSLVRTNLNGYTF.

The rearrangement uses TRBV30 and TRBJ2-7; 10 positions agree with TRBD2. The germline CDR1 and CDR2 sequences are GTSNPN and SVGIG (reference sequence). Trimming at V came to 0 bases and at J to 1 base, leaving 12 bases not matched to a gene. CDR3 size: 18 residues. The CDR3 nucleotides are TGTGCCTGGAGTGTATTGGGTCGACTAGCGGGCCGTTCCTACGAGCAGTACTTC. Translation: CAWSVLGRLAGRSYEQYF.

The J gene is TRBJ2-3, the V gene TRBV5-4; 10 bases are shared with TRBD2. Germline CDR1 is SGHNT and CDR2 is YYREEE (reference sequence). With V trimmed by 4 bases and J by 3 bases, 5 bases remained unmatched. The CDR3 is 15 amino acids. The CDR3 nucleotides read TGTGCCAGCAGCCATAGCGGGGGGACGACAGATACGCAGTATTTT. Its protein product is CASSHSGGTTDTQYF.

The rearrangement joins TRBV19 to TRBJ2-3, with D possibly being TRBD2 (7 bases). Germline V lookup: CDR1 LNHDA, CDR2 SQIVND (reference sequence). CDR3 size: 15 residues. Between the trimmed V and J ends, which lost 4 bases and 1 base, there was a span of 12 bases. The DNA of the CDR3 is TGTGCCAGTAGTAGCGGGGGCAGGGGCACAGATACGCAGTATTTT. It is translated as CASSSGGRGTDTQYF.

The CDR3 loop reads CASSYRRRQGYEQYF. Written as DNA, the CDR3 is TGTGCCAGCAGTTATAGGCGGCGACAGGGATACGAGCAGTACTTC. V is TRBV6-5 and J is TRBJ2-7; 7 nucleotides agree with TRBD1. The length of the CDR3 is 15 residues. Germline trimming cut 3 bases from V and 4 bases from J; bases unmatched to any gene: 9. Germline loops: CDR1 MNHEY, CDR2 SVGAGI.